The TCR beta chain described here comes from a study of cytomegalovirus exposure and HLA in healthy donors. The study's findings and limits: Most TCR sequences were rare, but some public TCRs occurred in many donors. Most of the TCR beta V segments (in an earlier analysis) were productive either about 87% or about 30% of the time.

As to this clone: The antigen is not known.

Both 60 Vbeta primers and 13 Jbeta primers went into the PCR. The assay was immunoSEQ multiplex PCR, and TCRdb's table has in-frame clones only and misses some. The sample lists approximately 90,000 clones; 76% were seen once. CDR3 length: 17 amino acids. Trimming took off 5 bases at V and 5 bases at J, with 21 bases between the two ends. The germline gives CDR1 SGHTA, CDR2 FQGTGA. This rearrangement joins TRBV7-3 to TRBJ2-2, with D possibly matching TRBD2 (5 bases). This TCR came from a male donor in good health and CMV-seronegative. Material: PBMCs. The CDR3 region is CASSPGEGNGRTGELFF. The CDR3 coding sequence is TGTGCCAGCAGCCCCGGGGAAGGGAACGGTCGGACCGGGGAGCTGTTTTTT.